The clone carrying this T cell receptor beta chain was observed at least ten times. Its antigen is as yet unknown. The entry originates in a study of T-cell memory formation after mild COVID-19. About the research overall: Largely donor-specific sequence clusters came from a couple of donors. Broader study findings: From day 15 to 85, contracting clones were balanced between CD4 and CD8, whereas later expanders leaned toward CD4+. In pre-infection memory, a portion of responding clones appeared, which suggested that cross-reactive memory joined.

Employing constant-segment primers, 5'RACE generated TCR alpha and TCR beta cDNA libraries bearing sample barcodes and UMIs. From the 5' RACE reads, TCRdb called clonotypes with MiXCR, one entry per CDR3 protein. Seen here are about 200,000 distinct CDR3 sequences, 9.5% observed once, and the top ten hold 3.5%. The sample comprised PBMCs or a T cell subset sorted from them (not recorded which). The sequence came from a man between 18 and 29 years old who had mild COVID-19 (a few samples of this study predate the infection). Cell type and time point are not known.

CDR3 in amino acids: CASSPPAGWQPQHF. The CDR3 region has the DNA TGTGCCAGCAGTCCCCCGGCAGGGTGGCAGCCCCAGCATTTT. The chain combines TRBV28 with TRBJ1-5; D is perhaps TRBD1 (5 bases). The CDR3 consists of 14 residues. Trimming stripped 5 bases from V and 7 bases from J, with 15 bases between. CDR1 MDHEN and CDR2 SYDVKM come from the germline V gene.